These 11 T cell receptor beta chains share one sample of origin, sequenced in a study of PD-1 blockade in classical Hodgkin lymphoma. TCRdb's table, derived via immunoSEQ multiplex PCR, lists solely in-frame clones and lacks some. The sample carries 75,000 to 100,000 clones, just over 90% recorded once. Specified time point: cycle 4 day 1 (C4D1), after more than 5 weeks of nivolumab. Each and every patient relapsed after autologous stem cell transplantation, and patients got differing brentuximab vedotin exposure. Sequences were derived from peripheral blood mononuclear cells (PBMCs), sampled before the fourth cycle of nivolumab. Every receptor here comes from a human donor with classical Hodgkin lymphoma.

The rearrangement joins TRBV25-1 to TRBJ1-6, with D uncertain. In germline, CDR1 is MGHDK, CDR2 SYGVNS. V lost 1 base to trimming and J lost 8 bases, with 9 bases between them. The CDR3 contains 14 residues. The CDR3 protein is CASSELVGDSPLHF. CDR3 nucleotides: TGTGCCAGCAGTGAATTGGTCGGGGATTCACCCCTCCACTTT.

The chain is built from TRBV18 and TRBJ2-5, with 7 bases fitting TRBD1. CDR3 length: 12 residues. Germline V lookup: CDR1 KGHSH, CDR2 LQKENI. The trim removed 11 bases at V and 5 bases at J, leaving 8 bases unmatched. Here the CDR3 reads CASTGIAETQYF. The CDR3 DNA reads TGTGCCTCGACAGGGATTGCGGAGACCCAGTACTTC.

The chain links TRBV6-6 to TRBJ1-3, with D perhaps TRBD1 (6 bases). CDR1 and CDR2 (germline): MNHNY, SVGAGI (reference sequence). Trimming left V 3 bases short and J 0 bases short, with 12 bases between. The length of the CDR3 is 16 residues. The CDR3 region is CASSYSGGASGNTIYF. The DNA of the CDR3 is TGTGCCAGCAGTTATTCTGGGGGGGCCTCTGGAAACACCATATATTTT.

V is TRBV4-1 and J is TRBJ2-7, with no clear D. The CDR3 is 15 amino acids. The V and J ends lost 0 bases and 3 bases respectively, with 12 bases between them. CDR1 is MGHRA and CDR2 is YSYEKL in the germline V gene. CDR3 sequence: CASSQEGSPNYEQYF. CDR3 DNA sequence: TGCGCCAGCAGCCAAGAGGGGTCGCCTAACTACGAGCAGTACTTC.

The chain combines TRBV15 with TRBJ1-1; D is unclear. V was shortened by 0 bases and J by 5 bases, with 13 bases between the two germline ends. Germline CDR1 reads LNHNV; CDR2 reads YYDKDF (reference sequence). The CDR3 is 15 residues long. The CDR3 nucleotides read TGTGCCACCAGCAGAGATCCCAAACTCGGAACTGAAGCTTTCTTT. This encodes CATSRDPKLGTEAFF.

The V call is TRBV28, the J call TRBJ1-1; TRBD1 matches at 8 bases. The CDR3 runs to 15 residues. Germline trimming cut 4 bases from V and 0 bases from J; bases unmatched to any gene: 4. CDR1 is MDHEN and CDR2 is SYDVKM in the germline V gene. The CDR3 here is CASSSVGQVNTEAFF. CDR3 nucleotides: TGTGCCAGCAGTTCTGTGGGACAGGTGAACACTGAAGCTTTCTTT.

V is TRBV6-4 and J is TRBJ2-2; D is uncertain. V gave up 4 bases and J gave up 0 bases, with 9 bases separating them. The germline V gene encodes CDR1 MRHNA and CDR2 SNTAGT. This CDR3 spans 15 amino acids. The CDR3 nucleotides are TGTGCCAGCAGTGCCGAGACCGCGAACACCGGGGAGCTGTTTTTT. It is translated as CASSAETANTGELFF.

This chain uses TRBV18 with TRBJ2-1; 9 bases map to TRBD2. The CDR3 contains 16 residues. V dropped 3 bases and J dropped 2; count of bases not matched to a gene: 5. Germline V gene lookup returns CDR1 KGHSH and CDR2 LQKENI. The CDR3 is CASSPAGGATYNEQFF. The DNA of the CDR3 is TGTGCCAGCTCACCTGCGGGAGGGGCTACCTACAATGAGCAGTTCTTC.

The gene calls are TRBV7-9 and TRBJ1-1, with 8 bases that match TRBD1. V dropped 5 bases and J dropped 6; count of bases not matched to a gene: 5. From germline, CDR1 is SEHNR and CDR2 FQNEAQ (reference sequence). CDR3 size: 13 residues. CDR3 nucleotides: TGTGCCAGCAGCCGGGACAGGTACGCTGAAGCTTTCTTT. Translating it yields CASSRDRYAEAFF.

This chain connects TRBV30 to TRBJ2-7, with 9 bases lining up with TRBD1. The CDR3 is 14 amino acids. V lost 3 bases to trimming and J lost 6 bases; unmatched junction nucleotides: 9. Germline lookup yields CDR1 GTSNPN and CDR2 SVGIG (reference sequence). CDR3 bases: TGTGCCTGGAGGTACGGGACAGGGCTGCTCGAGCAGTACTTC. Translating gives CAWRYGTGLLEQYF.

The gene calls are TRBV11-2 and TRBJ1-1, with TRBD1 as a possible D gene (5 bases). This CDR3 contains 15 residues. The V gene lost 3 bases and the J gene lost 7 bases, with 18 bases spanning the gap. CDR1 is SGHAT, CDR2 FQNNGV, per germline. CDR3 nucleotides: TGTGCCAGCAGCTTTTCTGCAATAGCTGGGGGTGAAGCTTTCTTT. It encodes CASSFSAIAGGEAFF.